What follows are 29 T cell receptor beta chains derived from one specimen sequenced in a study of monozygotic twins with inflammatory bowel disease. TCRdb re-analyzed the 5' RACE reads; it lists each CDR3 protein once, without DNA. The sample totals around 200,000 distinct CDR3 sequences. The specimen was blood. The receptors here all came from a human donor with ulcerative colitis or Crohn's disease, or a healthy co-twin of an affected twin (not recorded which).

The gene calls are TRBV20-1 and TRBJ2-7. CDR3 length: 13 residues. Germline CDR1 reads DFQATT; CDR2 reads SNEGSKA (reference sequence). The CDR3 is CSARDLGTYEQYF.

This chain links TRBV4-1 with TRBJ1-6; TCRdb selects TRBD1, and the lack of DNA leaves this call unchecked. The CDR3 contains 15 residues. Germline V CDR1 and CDR2: MGHRA, YSYEKL. The CDR3 is CASSRGDRDGSPLHF.

The chain combines TRBV14 with TRBJ2-7. Germline CDR1 and CDR2: SGHDN and FVKESK. CDR3 size: 15 residues. The CDR3 spells CASAPNSLQSYEQYF. The full variable domain, rest sourced from reference TRBV14 and TRBJ2-7, is EAGVTQFPSHSVIEKGQTVTLRCDPISGHDNLYWYRRVMGKEIKFLLHFVKESKQDESGMPNNRFLAERTGGTYSTLKVQPAELEDSGVYFCASAPNSLQSYEQYFGPGTRLTVT.

V is TRBV3-1 and J is TRBJ1-1; absent DNA, TCRdb's TRBD1 call cannot be checked. Germline CDR1 LGHDT, CDR2 YNNKEL (reference sequence). The CDR3 covers 16 residues. The CDR3 sequence: CASSQAGEQPNTEAFF.

The genes are TRBV7-6 and TRBJ2-1; TCRdb proposes TRBD2, but this gene call is untestable without DNA. The CDR3 extends over 15 amino acids. Germline CDR1 reads SGHVS; CDR2 reads FNYEAQ. This chain's CDR3 is CASSSPQGLHGEQFF.

J is TRBJ2-1 and V is TRBV5-1. Per germline, CDR1 SGHRS and CDR2 YFSETQ. This CDR3 is built from 14 residues. Here the CDR3 reads CASSSDNSYNEQFF.

The chain carries TRBV5-1 and TRBJ2-1; TCRdb proposes TRBD1, but this gene call is untestable without DNA. The CDR3 runs to 16 residues. Germline CDR1 and CDR2: SGHRS and YFSETQ. The CDR3 here is CASSSRQGSSYNEQFF.

J is TRBJ1-2 and V is TRBV28. The CDR3 is 15 amino acids. Germline V gene sequence: CDR1 MDHEN, CDR2 SYDVKM. Here the CDR3 reads CASSFVSGWERGYTF.

The chain is built from TRBV20-1 and TRBJ2-3; TCRdb gives TRBD2 as the D gene, but with no DNA this cannot be confirmed. The germline V gene encodes CDR1 DFQATT and CDR2 SNEGSKA (reference sequence). The CDR3 consists of 16 residues. CDR3: CSAHNQKRGGTDTQYF.

The chain joins TRBV3-1 to TRBJ2-1; TCRdb names TRBD1, which stays unverified in the absence of DNA. The germline CDR1 and CDR2 sequences are LGHDT and YNNKEL (reference sequence). The CDR3 extends over 14 amino acids. This CDR3 reads CASSRDSTKNEQFF.

The chain combines TRBV3-1 with TRBJ2-3. This CDR3 has 13 residues. Germline V gene lookup returns CDR1 LGHDT and CDR2 YNNKEL (reference sequence). CDR3 sequence reads: CASSQDTSGTQYF.

The rearrangement joins TRBV5-1 to TRBJ2-5; TCRdb outputs TRBD1, but without DNA this stays unchecked. The CDR3 is 13 amino acids. Germline-derived CDR1 and CDR2 are SGHRS and YFSETQ. Here the CDR3 reads CASTRTEKETQYF.

V usage is TRBV9 and J usage is TRBJ1-1; TCRdb proposes TRBD1, but this gene call is untestable without DNA. Per the germline V gene, CDR1 is SGDLS and CDR2 is YYNGEE. This CDR3 contains 17 residues. Here the CDR3 reads CASSQGQGPPTNTEAFF.

The chain carries TRBV20-1 and TRBJ1-5; TCRdb picks TRBD1, but there is no DNA to check that call. Germline V gene lookup returns CDR1 DFQATT and CDR2 SNEGSKA (reference sequence). The CDR3 totals 13 residues. CDR3 sequence reads: CSARGGGNQPQHF.

V is TRBV7-2 and J is TRBJ2-3. CDR3 length: 13 amino acids. Germline V CDR1 and CDR2: SGHTA, FQGNSA. The CDR3 here is CASSSRQTDTQYF.

V and J are TRBV5-1 and TRBJ2-1; TCRdb picks TRBD1, but there is no DNA to check that call. The CDR3 length is 16 residues. Per germline, CDR1 SGHRS and CDR2 YFSETQ. CDR3 loop: CASSLTGGFSYNEQFF.

The genes are TRBV7-3 and TRBJ1-1. CDR3 length equals 15 residues. Germline V lookup: CDR1 SGHTA, CDR2 FQGTGA. CDR3 protein: CASSPHGVRNTEAFF.

The chain joins TRBV5-4 to TRBJ1-1; the D call from TCRdb, TRBD1, cannot be confirmed without DNA. The CDR3 is made up of 14 amino acids. Germline loops: CDR1 SGHNT, CDR2 YYREEE (reference sequence). CDR3 amino acids: CASSTAGTGERAFF.

This chain uses TRBV2 with TRBJ2-2; TCRdb returns TRBD1, unconfirmable since there is no DNA. Germline V gene sequence: CDR1 SNHLY, CDR2 FYNNEI. The CDR3 is 14 residues long. The CDR3 here is CASSAPFNTGELFF. The full variable domain, rest sourced from reference TRBV2 and TRBJ2-2, is EPEVTQTPSHQVTQMGQEVILRCVPISNHLYFYWYRQILGQKVEFLVSFYNNEISEKSEIFDDQFSVERPDGSNFTLKIRSTKLEDSAMYFCASSAPFNTGELFFGEGSRLTVL.

The rearrangement uses TRBV12-3 or TRBV12-4 and TRBJ1-2; TCRdb selects TRBD1, and the lack of DNA leaves this call unchecked. The CDR3 has 15 residues. The CDR3 region is CASSLSGGGNYGYTF.

The CDR3: CSVVETDTQYF. The chain combines TRBV29-1 with TRBJ2-3. This CDR3 has 11 amino acids. Germline V gene data show CDR1 as SQVTM and CDR2 as ANQGSEA.

The chain carries TRBV10-3 and TRBJ2-7; TCRdb's D call of TRBD1 is untestable without DNA. The CDR3 has 14 residues. Germline values: CDR1 ENHRY, CDR2 SYGVKD. The CDR3 loop is CAISTTGALYEQYF.

The genes are TRBV5-1 and TRBJ1-2; there is no DNA to check the TCRdb D call of TRBD1. The CDR3 covers 16 residues. Germline values: CDR1 SGHRS, CDR2 YFSETQ. The CDR3 loop reads CASSPLPGTEAYGYTF.

The chain employs TRBV3-1 and TRBJ2-3; the D call of TRBD2 rests on TCRdb alone, since no DNA is present to check it. The germline V gene encodes CDR1 LGHDT and CDR2 YNNKEL (reference sequence). The CDR3 consists of 18 residues. The CDR3 spells CASSPYLAGGRRADTQYF.

This chain uses TRBV11-3 with TRBJ2-2. Per the germline V gene, CDR1 is SGHNT and CDR2 is YENEEA. The CDR3 is 13 residues long. The CDR3 region is CASSLGSTGELFF.

This chain uses TRBV15 with TRBJ1-2. Germline assignment: CDR1 LNHNV and CDR2 YYDKDF (reference sequence). The CDR3 is 15 amino acids. The CDR3 loop is CATSKISGPNYGYTF.

The chain is built from TRBV5-1 and TRBJ2-7; TCRdb names TRBD2, which stays unverified in the absence of DNA. Germline V gene sequence: CDR1 SGHRS, CDR2 YFSETQ. The CDR3 is 15 amino acids. CDR3 amino acids: CASSLTGGQNYEQYF.

The V call is TRBV12-3 or TRBV12-4, the J call TRBJ2-7; TCRdb outputs TRBD1, but without DNA this stays unchecked. This CDR3 has 16 amino acids. This chain's CDR3 is CASSAGQAGAIYEQYF.

The V gene is TRBV5-1, the J gene TRBJ1-5. The CDR3 spans 16 residues. From germline, CDR1 is SGHRS and CDR2 YFSETQ. This CDR3 is CASSLVPGRALGAQHF. The full variable domain, with the rest looked up from reference TRBV5-1 and TRBJ1-5, is KAGVTQTPRYLIKTRGQQVTLSCSPISGHRSVSWYQQTPGQGLQFLFEYFSETQRNKGNFPGRFSGRQFSNSRSEMNVSTLELGDSALYLCASSLVPGRALGAQHFGDGTRLSIL.